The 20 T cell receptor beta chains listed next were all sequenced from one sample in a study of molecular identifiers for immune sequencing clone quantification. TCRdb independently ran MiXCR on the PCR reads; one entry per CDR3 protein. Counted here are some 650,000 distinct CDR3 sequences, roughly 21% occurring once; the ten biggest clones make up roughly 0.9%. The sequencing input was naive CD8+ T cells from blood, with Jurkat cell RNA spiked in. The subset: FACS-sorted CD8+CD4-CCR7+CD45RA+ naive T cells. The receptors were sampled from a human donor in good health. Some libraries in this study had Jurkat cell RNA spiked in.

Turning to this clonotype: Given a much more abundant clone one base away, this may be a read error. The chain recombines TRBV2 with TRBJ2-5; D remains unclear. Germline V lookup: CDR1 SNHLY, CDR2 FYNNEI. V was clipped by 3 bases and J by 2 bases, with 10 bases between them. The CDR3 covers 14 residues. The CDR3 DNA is TGTGCCAGCAGTGATAACCAGGAGCAAGAGACCCAGTACTTC. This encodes CASSDNQEQETQYF.

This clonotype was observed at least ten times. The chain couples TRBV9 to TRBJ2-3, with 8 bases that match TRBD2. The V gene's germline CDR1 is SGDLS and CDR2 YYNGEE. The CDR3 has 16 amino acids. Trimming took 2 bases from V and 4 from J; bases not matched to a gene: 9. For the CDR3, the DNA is TGTGCCAGCAGCGTCGGAGGTAGCGGGGAAGCAGATACGCAGTATTTT. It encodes CASSVGGSGEADTQYF.

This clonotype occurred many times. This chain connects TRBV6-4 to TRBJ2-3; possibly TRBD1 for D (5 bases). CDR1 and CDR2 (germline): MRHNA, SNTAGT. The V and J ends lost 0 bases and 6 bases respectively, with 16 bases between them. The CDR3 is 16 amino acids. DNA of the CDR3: TGTGCCAGCAGTGACTCGTACGTGGGGCTAGGTGATACGCAGTATTTT. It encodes CASSDSYVGLGDTQYF.

The CDR3 DNA follows: TGTGCCACCAGCAGACGACCGGGACAGGGGGTGAACACCGGGGAGCTGTTTTTT. Its protein product is CATSRRPGQGVNTGELFF. V is TRBV15 and J is TRBJ2-2, with 11 bases that match TRBD1. Germline assignment: CDR1 LNHNV and CDR2 YYDKDF (reference sequence). Trimming cost V 2 bases and J 1 base; bases outside gene matches: 6. The CDR3 spans 18 residues.

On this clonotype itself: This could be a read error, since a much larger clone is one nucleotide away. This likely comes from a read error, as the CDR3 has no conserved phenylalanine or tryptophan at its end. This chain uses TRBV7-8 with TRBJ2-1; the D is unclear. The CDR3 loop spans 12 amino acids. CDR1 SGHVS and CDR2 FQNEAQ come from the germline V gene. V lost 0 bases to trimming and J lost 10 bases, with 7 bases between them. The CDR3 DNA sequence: TGTGCCAGCAGCTTAGCTGGCCCCGAGCAGTTCCTC. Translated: CASSLAGPEQFL.

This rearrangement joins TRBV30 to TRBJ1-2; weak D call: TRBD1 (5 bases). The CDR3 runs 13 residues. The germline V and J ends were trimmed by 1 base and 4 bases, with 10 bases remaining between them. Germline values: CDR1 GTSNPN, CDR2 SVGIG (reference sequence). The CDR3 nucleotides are TGTGCCTGGAGTGGAGGGGAAGGCTATGGCTACACCTTC. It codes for CAWSGGEGYGYTF.

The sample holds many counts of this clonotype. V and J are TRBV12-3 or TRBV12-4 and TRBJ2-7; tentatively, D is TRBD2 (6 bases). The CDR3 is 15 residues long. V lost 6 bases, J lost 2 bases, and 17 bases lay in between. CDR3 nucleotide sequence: TGTGCCAGCAGCTCCGAGGGACTGACTACCTACGAGCAGTACTTC. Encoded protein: CASSSEGLTTYEQYF.

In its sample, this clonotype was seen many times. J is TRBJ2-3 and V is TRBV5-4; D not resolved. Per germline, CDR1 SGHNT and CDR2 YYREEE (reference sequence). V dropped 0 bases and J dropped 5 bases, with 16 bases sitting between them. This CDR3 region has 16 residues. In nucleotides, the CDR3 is TGTGCCAGCAGCTTGGCGTGGAACGGAGAAGAAGATACGCAGTATTTT. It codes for CASSLAWNGEEDTQYF.

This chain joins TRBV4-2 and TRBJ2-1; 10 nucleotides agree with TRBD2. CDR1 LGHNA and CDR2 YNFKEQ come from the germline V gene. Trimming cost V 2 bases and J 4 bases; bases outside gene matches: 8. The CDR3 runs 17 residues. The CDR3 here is CASSQPPELAGYNEQFF. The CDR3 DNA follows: TGTGCCAGCAGCCAACCCCCGGAACTAGCGGGATACAATGAGCAGTTCTTC.

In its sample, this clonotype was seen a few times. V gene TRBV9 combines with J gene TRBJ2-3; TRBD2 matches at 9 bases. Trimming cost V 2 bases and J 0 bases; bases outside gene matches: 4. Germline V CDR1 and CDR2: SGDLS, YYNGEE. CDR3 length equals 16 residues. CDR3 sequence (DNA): TGTGCCAGCAGCGTTGCTCTAGCGGGAAGCACAGATACGCAGTATTTT. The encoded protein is CASSVALAGSTDTQYF.

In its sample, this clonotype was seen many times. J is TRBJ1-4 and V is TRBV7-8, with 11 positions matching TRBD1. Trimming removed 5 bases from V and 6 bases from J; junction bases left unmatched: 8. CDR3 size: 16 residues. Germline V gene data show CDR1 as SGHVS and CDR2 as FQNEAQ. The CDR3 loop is CASSTNRDRGDEKLFF. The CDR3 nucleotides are TGTGCCAGCAGCACTAACCGGGACAGGGGGGATGAAAAACTGTTTTTT.

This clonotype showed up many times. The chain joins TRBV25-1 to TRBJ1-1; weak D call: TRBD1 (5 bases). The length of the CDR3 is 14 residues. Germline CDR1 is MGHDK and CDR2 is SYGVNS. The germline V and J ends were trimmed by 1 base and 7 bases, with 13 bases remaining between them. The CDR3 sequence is CASSESRAGFEAFF. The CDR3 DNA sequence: TGTGCCAGCAGTGAATCCAGGGCTGGCTTTGAAGCTTTCTTT.

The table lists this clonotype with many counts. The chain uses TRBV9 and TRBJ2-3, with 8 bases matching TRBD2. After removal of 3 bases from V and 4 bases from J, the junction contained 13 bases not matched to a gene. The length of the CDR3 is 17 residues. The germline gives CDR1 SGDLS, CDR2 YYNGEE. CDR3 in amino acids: CASSGTSGRVFPDTQYF. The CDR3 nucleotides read TGTGCCAGCAGCGGAACTAGCGGTCGTGTTTTCCCAGATACGCAGTATTTT.

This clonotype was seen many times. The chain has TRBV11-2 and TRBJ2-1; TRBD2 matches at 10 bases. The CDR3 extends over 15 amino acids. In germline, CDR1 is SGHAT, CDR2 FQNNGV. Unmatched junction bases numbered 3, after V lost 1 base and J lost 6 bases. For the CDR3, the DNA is TGTGCCAGCAGCTTAGTAGCGGGGGGCCCCAATGAGCAGTTCTTC. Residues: CASSLVAGGPNEQFF.

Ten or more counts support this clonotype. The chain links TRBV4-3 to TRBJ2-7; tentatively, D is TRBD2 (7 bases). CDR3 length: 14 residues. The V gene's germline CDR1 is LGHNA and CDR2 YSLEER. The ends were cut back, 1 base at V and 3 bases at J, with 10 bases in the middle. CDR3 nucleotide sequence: TGCGCCAGCAGCCAAGTGAGGGGGGGCTACGAGCAGTACTTC. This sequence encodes CASSQVRGGYEQYF.

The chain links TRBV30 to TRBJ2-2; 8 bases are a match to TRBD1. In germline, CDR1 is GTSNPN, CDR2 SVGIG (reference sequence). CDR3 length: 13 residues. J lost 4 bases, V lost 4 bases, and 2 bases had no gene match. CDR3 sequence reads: CAWKDRATGELFF. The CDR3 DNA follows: TGTGCCTGGAAGGACAGGGCCACCGGGGAGCTGTTTTTT. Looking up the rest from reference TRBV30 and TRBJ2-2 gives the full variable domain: SQTIHQWPATLVQPVGSPLSLECTVEGTSNPNLYWYRQAAGRGLQLLFYSVGIGQISSEVPQNLSASRPQDRQFILSSKKLLLSDSGFYLCAWKDRATGELFFGEGSRLTVL.

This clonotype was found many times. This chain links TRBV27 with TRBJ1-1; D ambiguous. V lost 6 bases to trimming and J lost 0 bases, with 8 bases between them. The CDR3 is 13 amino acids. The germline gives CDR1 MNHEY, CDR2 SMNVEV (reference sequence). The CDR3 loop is CASRDIMNTEAFF. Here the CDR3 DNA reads TGTGCCAGCAGAGACATTATGAACACTGAAGCTTTCTTT.

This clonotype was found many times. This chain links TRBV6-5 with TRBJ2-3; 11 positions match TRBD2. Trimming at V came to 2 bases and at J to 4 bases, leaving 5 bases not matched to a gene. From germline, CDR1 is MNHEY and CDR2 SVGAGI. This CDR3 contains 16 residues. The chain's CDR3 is CASSYRSGGAADTQYF. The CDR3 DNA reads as TGTGCCAGCAGTTACCGTAGCGGGGGGGCCGCAGATACGCAGTATTTT.

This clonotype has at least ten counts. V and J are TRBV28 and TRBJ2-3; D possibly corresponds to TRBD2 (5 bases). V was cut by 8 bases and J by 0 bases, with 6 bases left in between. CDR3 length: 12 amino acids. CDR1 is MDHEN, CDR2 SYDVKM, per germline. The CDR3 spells CASGLSTDTQYF. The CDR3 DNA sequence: TGTGCCAGCGGACTCAGCACAGATACGCAGTATTTT.

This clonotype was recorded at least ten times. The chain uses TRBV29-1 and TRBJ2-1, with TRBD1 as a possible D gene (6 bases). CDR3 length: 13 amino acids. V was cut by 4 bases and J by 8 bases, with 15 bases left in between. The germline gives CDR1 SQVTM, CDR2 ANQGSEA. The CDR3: CSVGKQTGYEQFF. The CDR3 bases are TGCAGCGTTGGGAAACAAACAGGGTATGAGCAGTTCTTC.